This entry describes one T cell receptor beta chain. This sample is part of a study of blood T cell repertoires in COVID-19. Study-level information: PBMCs, B-cell-depleted T cells, or T cells were the source of the cDNA or gDNA that made up the material.

CDR1 is MNHEY and CDR2 is SMNVEV in the germline V gene (reference sequence). V was clipped by 1 base and J by 2 bases; unmatched bases: 8. The CDR3 consists of 16 residues. In the original processing: Counts of nucleated cells, estimated from reference gene primer amplification, were obtained. Sequencing was performed with immunoSEQ multiplex PCR; in TCRdb, only in-frame clones are kept and a portion is missing. V and J calls and clone size come straight from that table; D and trimming were deduced from the DNA. Found here are 70,000 or so clones, around nine tenths of them singletons; the top ten hold roughly 10%.

This TCR came from a human donor in a cohort sampled during active COVID-19. The chain employs TRBV27 and TRBJ2-7; 7 bases are a match to TRBD1. The sample was peripheral blood. The CDR3 reads CASSLFGDRNTYEQYF. CDR3 sequence (DNA): TGTGCCAGCAGTTTATTCGGGGACAGAAATACCTACGAGCAGTACTTC.